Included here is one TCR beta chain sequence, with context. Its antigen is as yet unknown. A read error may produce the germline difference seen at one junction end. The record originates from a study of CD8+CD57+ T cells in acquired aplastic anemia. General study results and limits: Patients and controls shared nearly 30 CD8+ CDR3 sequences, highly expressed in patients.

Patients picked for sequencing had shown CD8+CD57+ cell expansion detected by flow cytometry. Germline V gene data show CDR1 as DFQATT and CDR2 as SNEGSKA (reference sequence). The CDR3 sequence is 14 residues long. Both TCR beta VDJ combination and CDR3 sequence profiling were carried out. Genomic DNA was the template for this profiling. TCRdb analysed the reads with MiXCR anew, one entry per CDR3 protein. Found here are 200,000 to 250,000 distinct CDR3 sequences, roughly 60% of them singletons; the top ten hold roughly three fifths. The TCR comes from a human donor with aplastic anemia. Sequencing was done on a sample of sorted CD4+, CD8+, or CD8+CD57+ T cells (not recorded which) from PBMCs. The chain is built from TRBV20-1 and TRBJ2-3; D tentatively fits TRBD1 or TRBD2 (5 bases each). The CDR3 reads CSARAGTPFDTQYF. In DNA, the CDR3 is TGCAGCGCTAGAGCCGGGACCCCATTCGATACGCAGTATTTT.